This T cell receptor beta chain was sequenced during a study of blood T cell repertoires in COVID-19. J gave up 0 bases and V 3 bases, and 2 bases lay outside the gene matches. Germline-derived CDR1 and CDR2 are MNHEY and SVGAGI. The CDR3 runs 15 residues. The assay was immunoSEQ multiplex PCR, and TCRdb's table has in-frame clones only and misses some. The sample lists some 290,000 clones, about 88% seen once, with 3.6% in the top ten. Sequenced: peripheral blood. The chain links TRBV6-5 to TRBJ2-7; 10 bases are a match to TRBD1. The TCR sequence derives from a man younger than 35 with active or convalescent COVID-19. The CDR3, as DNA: TGTGCCAGCAGTTATGGGACAGGGGTCTCCTACGAGCAGTACTTC. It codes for CASSYGTGVSYEQYF.